The rows below give T cell receptor beta chains drawn from one sample of a study of cytomegalovirus exposure and HLA in healthy donors. Sequencing was performed with immunoSEQ multiplex PCR; in TCRdb, only in-frame clones are kept and a portion is missing. Among about 180,000 clones listed, 77% were seen once. The sample comprised PBMCs. The receptor set was obtained from a woman aged 55-70 years in good health and CMV-seropositive. Both conserved end residues are part of each CDR3. A D gene is named only where the DNA matches it firmly. Not all rows give a size; the values are once, few, many and, for expanded clones, a class.

>TRBJ1-1|TRBD1|TRBV6-1|NA
CASIPISRGLTEAFF
TGTGCCAGCATCCCTATTAGCAGGGGGCTCACTGAAGCTTTCTTT
>TRBJ2-5|NA|TRBV7-9|NA
CASTFGGAGGETQYF
TGTGCCAGCACCTTCGGAGGGGCTGGGGGAGAGACCCAGTACTTC
>TRBJ1-1|NA|TRBV19|NA
CASSHSAQGYTEAFF
TGTGCCAGTAGTCACTCCGCCCAGGGTTACACTGAAGCTTTCTTT
>TRBJ1-2|TRBD1|TRBV6-1|few
CASRSQGVDYGYTF
TGTGCCAGCAGGTCACAGGGGGTTGACTATGGCTACACCTTC
>TRBJ1-4|NA|TRBV5-1|NA
CASSPTAATNEKLFF
TGCGCCAGCAGCCCCACAGCGGCAACTAATGAAAAACTGTTTTTT
>TRBJ1-2|NA|TRBV7-9|NA
CASRMTGSNYGYTF
TGTGCCAGCAGAATGACGGGATCCAACTATGGCTACACCTTC
>TRBJ2-5|TRBD2|TRBV30|NA
CAWPTAGGLEPETQYF
TGTGCCTGGCCTACTGCGGGGGGGCTTGAACCAGAGACCCAGTACTTC
>TRBJ1-1|NA|TRBV2|NA
CASSEGGSTEAFF
TGTGCCAGCAGTGAGGGGGGATCCACTGAAGCTTTCTTT
>TRBJ2-1|TRBD2|TRBV5-1|once
CASSLAGLAGGPGQFF
TGCGCCAGCAGCTTGGCGGGCCTAGCGGGGGGGCCGGGGCAGTTCTTC
>TRBJ2-7|NA|TRBV29-1|NA
CSVVVSSYEQYF
TGCAGCGTTGTGGTCAGTTCGTACGAGCAGTACTTC
>TRBJ1-5|NA|TRBV30|NA
CAWASGANNQPQHF
TGTGCCTGGGCTTCGGGTGCGAACAATCAGCCCCAGCATTTT
>TRBJ2-7|NA|TRBV13|NA
CASSLLRTATRSYEQYF
TGTGCCAGCAGCTTACTGCGGACAGCGACCCGCTCCTACGAGCAGTACTTC
>TRBJ2-5|TRBD1|TRBV6-5|once
CASSYSRGTGETQYF
TGTGCCAGCAGTTACTCCCGCGGGACAGGAGAGACCCAGTACTTC
>TRBJ2-7|TRBD1|TRBV30|NA
CAWSRTGGAEQYF
TGTGCCTGGAGCCGTACAGGGGGCGCCGAGCAGTACTTC
>TRBJ2-3|TRBD2|TRBV30|NA
CAWRPLTSGRRTDTQYF
TGTGCCTGGAGACCCCTGACTAGCGGTCGACGCACAGATACGCAGTATTTT
>TRBJ2-5|TRBD1|TRBV14|once
CASSQDKAGGMETQYF
TGTGCCAGCAGCCAAGATAAGGCAGGGGGCATGGAGACCCAGTACTTC
>TRBJ2-1|TRBD2|TRBV6-5|NA
CASSYGLAGSNEQFF
TGTGCCAGCAGTTACGGCCTAGCGGGAAGCAATGAGCAGTTCTTC
>TRBJ2-5|TRBD2|TRBV6-1|NA
CATSGLAEETQYF
TGTGCCACCTCTGGACTAGCGGAAGAGACCCAGTACTTC
>TRBJ1-5|NA|TRBV28|few
CASSFMGRYQPQHF
TGTGCCAGCAGTTTTATGGGGAGATATCAGCCCCAGCATTTT
>TRBJ1-1|NA|TRBV29-1|NA
CSVKGLGRTEAFF
TGCAGCGTCAAGGGACTGGGTCGGACTGAAGCTTTCTTT
>TRBJ2-4|TRBD1|TRBV10-1|once
CASIPGTAEAKNIQYF
TGCGCCAGCATCCCTGGGACAGCCGAGGCCAAAAACATTCAGTACTTC
>TRBJ2-4|TRBD1|TRBV19|once
CASSRQGRTKNSQYF
TGTGCCAGTAGTCGACAGGGGAGGACCAAAAACAGTCAGTACTTC
>TRBJ2-6|NA|TRBV5-1|NA
CASSESTGANVLTF
TGCGCCAGCAGCGAATCGACAGGGGCCAACGTCCTGACTTTC
>TRBJ1-1|TRBD1|TRBV19|NA
CASHTAGTVNTEAFF
TGTGCCAGCCACACTGCCGGGACAGTGAACACTGAAGCTTTCTTT
>TRBJ2-4|NA|TRBV19|few
CASSIIGGTNIQYF
TGTGCCAGTAGTATAATTGGAGGGACGAACATTCAGTACTTC
>TRBJ2-2|TRBD2|TRBV28|NA
CASSTGLALNTGELFF
TGTGCCAGCAGTACGGGACTAGCGTTGAACACCGGGGAGCTGTTTTTT
>TRBJ2-5|TRBD1|TRBV5-1|NA
CASSRDRGRGEETQYF
TGCGCCAGCAGCAGGGACAGGGGGCGTGGGGAAGAGACCCAGTACTTC
>TRBJ2-2|NA|TRBV2|NA
CAVRGTKNTGELFF
TGTGCCGTACGGGGGACGAAGAACACCGGGGAGCTGTTTTTT
>TRBJ1-4|NA|TRBV10-3|NA
CAIRGEGEKLFF
TGTGCCATCAGGGGAGAGGGTGAAAAACTGTTTTTT
>TRBJ2-3|TRBD1|TRBV6-1|NA
CASSEWQGEDTQYF
TGTGCCAGCAGTGAATGGCAGGGGGAAGATACGCAGTATTTT
>TRBJ2-1|TRBD2|TRBV5-1|NA
CASSLAGGGDEQFF
TGCGCCAGCAGCTTAGCGGGAGGGGGGGATGAGCAGTTCTTC
>TRBJ2-1|NA|TRBV30|NA
CAWSSFGHNEQFF
TGTGCCTGGAGTTCCTTTGGCCACAATGAGCAGTTCTTC
>TRBJ2-3|TRBD2|TRBV5-1|NA
CASSSAGGPGDTQYF
TGCGCCAGCAGTTCGGCGGGGGGGCCCGGAGATACGCAGTATTTT
>TRBJ1-3|NA|TRBV11-2|NA
CASSSIGQFGNTIYF
TGTGCCAGCAGCTCCATCGGACAGTTTGGAAACACCATATATTTT
>TRBJ2-7|NA|TRBV18|NA
CASSPGSYEQYF
TGTGCCAGCTCTCCGGGGTCCTACGAGCAGTACTTC
>TRBJ2-2|TRBD2|TRBV9|NA
CATTPGLEGGELFF
TGTGCCACGACCCCGGGACTAGAGGGCGGGGAGCTGTTTTTT
>TRBJ2-7|NA|TRBV9|few
CASSFGLGSGEQYF
TGTGCCAGCAGCTTCGGACTGGGGTCGGGCGAGCAGTACTTC
>TRBJ2-4|NA|TRBV7-2|NA
CASSLRQQLAKNIQYF
TGTGCCAGCAGCCTGCGACAGCAGCTAGCCAAAAACATTCAGTACTTC
>TRBJ2-3|TRBD2|TRBV5-1|NA
CASSPPGLAGTDTQYF
TGCGCCAGCAGCCCCCCGGGACTAGCGGGCACAGATACGCAGTATTTT
>TRBJ1-1|NA|TRBV19|NA
CASKSSGNTEAFF
TGTGCCAGTAAGTCGTCAGGGAACACTGAAGCTTTCTTT
>TRBJ2-2|TRBD2|TRBV5-1|few
CASSLSGITGELFF
TGCGCCAGCAGTCTTAGCGGGATCACCGGGGAGCTGTTTTTT
>TRBJ2-6|TRBD1|TRBV11-2|NA
CASSPTGAGANVLTF
TGTGCCAGCAGCCCGACAGGGGCGGGGGCCAACGTCCTGACTTTC
>TRBJ2-2|NA|TRBV6-6|few
CASSRDLISGELFF
TGTGCCAGCAGCCGGGACTTAATCTCCGGGGAGCTGTTTTTT
>TRBJ1-2|NA|TRBV19|NA
CASSLLQGHYGYTF
TGTGCCAGTAGTCTTTTACAGGGCCACTATGGCTACACCTTC
>TRBJ2-5|TRBD2|TRBV7-2|NA
CASSFGGGTETQYF
TGTGCCAGCAGCTTCGGCGGGGGGACTGAGACCCAGTACTTC
>TRBJ2-7|NA|TRBV7-2|NA
CASSLAREPPYEQYF
TGTGCCAGCAGCTTAGCACGAGAACCCCCCTACGAGCAGTACTTC
>TRBJ1-4|NA|TRBV2|NA
CASRRGSTNEKLFF
TGTGCCAGCAGGAGAGGATCAACTAATGAAAAACTGTTTTTT
>TRBJ2-1|NA|TRBV2|NA
CASLLTASLFNEQFF
TGTGCCAGCTTGTTGACAGCGTCTCTATTCAATGAGCAGTTCTTC
>TRBJ1-5|NA|TRBV14|NA
CASSLGAKQPQHF
TGTGCCAGCAGCCTGGGGGCTAAACAGCCCCAGCATTTT
>TRBJ2-7|NA|TRBV12-2|NA
CASRLVGQGPLFYEQYF
TGTGCAAGTCGCTTAGTGGGGCAGGGCCCCCTCTTCTACGAGCAGTACTTC
>TRBJ1-2|TRBD1|TRBV19|once
CASSGTDGYTF
TGTGCCAGTAGTGGGACAGATGGCTACACCTTC